This T cell receptor beta chain derives from a study of CD8+ T cells in alopecia areata (dated by TCRdb to the late 2010s). Describing the broader study: To study T cell clonal expansion in alopecia areata, the researchers applied high-throughput TCRbeta sequencing to both the C3H/HeJ mouse model and human patients. Amplification of TCRbeta CDR3 regions was done by immunoSEQ multiplex PCR using 35 Vbeta forward primers and 13 Jbeta reverse primers. RNA came from the PAXgene miRNA kit for fixed scalp, the miRNeasy kit for PBMCs, and the RNeasy kit for mouse skin. Clonality in the scalp was compared among normal scalp (n=4), patchy alopecia areata scalp (n=8), and alopecia totalis/universalis scalp (n=8). In humans, TCRbeta sequencing was performed on scalp tissue and on sorted CD4+ and CD8+ peripheral blood T cells from healthy controls and from patients with patchy or totalis/universalis alopecia areata. The study at large found these results: Unlike mouse skin, which is dominated by gammadelta T cells, normal human skin has resident alphabeta T cells that are also sequenced, and this complicates analysis of the scalp TCR repertoire. Lesional scalp, especially in alopecia totalis/universalis, showed higher clonality and more expanded CD8+ clones than normal scalp, suggesting antigenic drive. Shared TCR sequences between patients were less evident than in mice, which may be partly attributable to HLA diversity in the patient population.

The CDR3 covers 15 residues, taking in both the cysteine and the phenylalanine. Kept here is only the CDR3 DNA, which spans 45 bases and is read in frame from base 1. Reading the germline V gene gives CDR1 SGHRS and CDR2 YFSETQ. V ends up 2 bases short and J 0 bases short, with an unmatched junction base count of 1. Library creation used the immunoSEQ multiplex PCR assay. To provide template for TCR sequencing, every sample had RNA extracted and reverse transcribed into cDNA. First-strand cDNA was synthesized using SuperScript III with a 2:1 mix of oligo-dT and random hexamers. Amplification bias was assessed with a synthetic immune receptor repertoire, and residual bias was removed computationally. The original methods were these. Raw reads were preprocessed to remove errors, and CDR3 was defined by IMGT conventions from the conserved cysteine to phenylalanine. To get clonality, Shannon entropy was normalized by log2 of the number of productive unique TCRs and the result was subtracted from 1. Whether each scalp clone was CD4 or CD8 was inferred by checking scalp TCRbeta sequences against the CD4 and CD8 repertoires from sorted blood. In TCRdb, the immuneACCESS table is reduced to in-frame sequences with V and J assigned. These tables do not hold every clone; where another copy was compared, an unresolved V gene accounts for under half, and the others remain unexplained. D and trimming come from the DNA, and the V and J calls and clone size come from that table. In this sample the table shows about 140,000 clones, about three fifths of which occur a single time. The top ten constitute approximately 4.8% of the sample.

After PBMCs were isolated by density centrifugation and stained for CD3, CD4 and CD8, a FACSAria was used to sort CD4+ and CD8+ T cells. Unaffected controls provided scalp biopsies and blood samples. On this clone itself: It lacks a known antigen. No base qualities exist here, and no much larger clone lies one base off it. Other DNA sequences within the sample encode an identical CDR3.

The sequence derives from a human donor in good health. The sample taken for sequencing was CD4+ T cells sorted from blood. The V and J genes are TRBV5-1 and TRBJ2-3; 9 junctional bases match TRBD2. The DNA sequence follows: TGCGCCAGCAGCTTAACTAGCGGGAGCACAGATACGCAGTATTTT. It is translated as CASSLTSGSTDTQYF.